This T cell receptor (beta chain) was recovered during a study of T-cell memory formation after mild COVID-19. Turning to the study itself: Largely donor-specific TCR clusters were found.

The trim removed 6 bases at V and 1 base at J, leaving 5 bases unmatched. The CDR3 spans 14 residues. CDR1 is MGHRA and CDR2 is YSYEKL in the germline V gene. General observations from the study: Those CD4+ clones that contracted were mainly in CM and EM (CD8+ ones in EMRA). Researchers found some responding clones in pre-infection memory, a sign that cross-reactive memory joined.

Sample barcodes and UMIs were carried by the TCR alpha and TCR beta cDNA libraries that 5'RACE generated with constant-segment primers. TCRdb independently ran MiXCR on the 5' RACE reads; one entry per CDR3 protein. The data contain 200,000 to 250,000 distinct CDR3 sequences, approximately 10% of them singletons. The table lists this clonotype with a few counts. Antigen unknown. This rearrangement joins TRBV4-1 to TRBJ2-5; TRBD2 agrees at 7 bases. This TCR derives from a man aged 18 to 30 who had mild COVID-19 (a few samples of this study predate the infection). Cell type and time point are not known. Sequencing input: PBMCs or a T cell subset sorted from them (not recorded which). In DNA form, the CDR3 reads TGCGCCAGCAGGGGACTAAAATCCCAAGAGACCCAGTACTTC. Amino acids: CASRGLKSQETQYF.